These T cell receptor beta chains were read from a single sample in a study of shared clonotypes between healthy human individuals. Profiling relied on immunoSEQ multiplex PCR, and the TCRdb table lists in-frame clones only, not all of them. The sample lists around 200,000 clones; roughly 93% were seen once. Source material: naive CD4+ T cells sorted from blood. The receptor set was obtained from a woman aged 30 to 39 in good health. Both conserved end residues are part of each CDR3. A D gene is named only where the DNA matches it firmly. Not every row has a clone size; where given, it reads once, few, many or a size class.

CDR3 length: 14
D gene: TRBD1
V gene: TRBV9
clone size: .
J gene: TRBJ2-7
CDR3 protein: CASSAGQGVNEQYF
CDR3 DNA: TGTGCCAGCAGCGCAGGACAGGGCGTCAACGAGCAGTACTTC

CDR3 length: 14
D gene: .
V gene: TRBV27
clone size: .
J gene: TRBJ1-1
CDR3 protein: CASSWAGRVTEAFF
CDR3 DNA: TGTGCCAGCAGTTGGGCAGGGAGGGTCACTGAAGCTTTCTTT

CDR3 length: 13
D gene: .
V gene: TRBV2
clone size: .
J gene: TRBJ2-7
CDR3 protein: CASSGQTSYEQYF
CDR3 DNA: TGTGCCAGCAGTGGACAGACCTCCTACGAGCAGTACTTC

CDR3 length: 15
D gene: .
V gene: TRBV5-1
clone size: .
J gene: TRBJ2-7
CDR3 protein: CASSLDGGKPYEQYF
CDR3 DNA: TGCGCCAGCAGCTTGGATGGCGGGAAACCCTACGAGCAGTACTTC

CDR3 length: 15
D gene: TRBD2
V gene: TRBV7-9
clone size: .
J gene: TRBJ2-3
CDR3 protein: CASSYGLAAQNTQYF
CDR3 DNA: TGTGCCAGCAGTTACGGACTAGCGGCCCAGAATACGCAGTATTTT

CDR3 length: 15
D gene: .
V gene: TRBV30
clone size: .
J gene: TRBJ2-1
CDR3 protein: CAWGRSTAYYNEQFF
CDR3 DNA: TGTGCCTGGGGGCGCTCCACAGCCTACTACAATGAGCAGTTCTTC

CDR3 length: 18
D gene: .
V gene: TRBV5-1
clone size: .
J gene: TRBJ1-1
CDR3 protein: CASSLGTTGSRANTEAFF
CDR3 DNA: TGCGCCAGCAGCTTGGGGACGACAGGTTCACGGGCGAACACTGAAGCTTTCTTT

CDR3 length: 15
D gene: .
V gene: TRBV7-9
clone size: .
J gene: TRBJ2-1
CDR3 protein: CASSLSGGKYNEQFF
CDR3 DNA: TGTGCCAGCAGCTTGTCTGGCGGCAAATACAATGAGCAGTTCTTC

CDR3 length: 16
D gene: .
V gene: TRBV27
clone size: .
J gene: TRBJ2-7
CDR3 protein: CASSLRGKGSSYEQYF
CDR3 DNA: TGTGCCAGCAGTTTAAGGGGTAAAGGGAGCTCCTACGAGCAGTACTTC

CDR3 length: 20
D gene: .
V gene: TRBV4-1
clone size: .
J gene: TRBJ2-2
CDR3 protein: CASSQYVLMKGRVYTGELFF
CDR3 DNA: TGCGCCAGCAGCCAATATGTACTCATGAAGGGGCGGGTCTACACCGGGGAGCTGTTTTTT

CDR3 length: 13
D gene: .
V gene: TRBV15
clone size: few
J gene: TRBJ2-7
CDR3 protein: CATSNQGFYEQYF
CDR3 DNA: TGTGCCACCAGCAACCAGGGGTTCTACGAGCAGTACTTC